This entry features one TCR beta chain sequence. Its antigen remains unidentified. This sample was included in a study of CXCR3-negative and CXCR3-positive naive CD8 T cells. Study outcomes and limitations: Hydrophobicity was higher for TRB CDR3s found in CXCR3-positive naive cells than in CXCR3-negative naive cells.

UMI-tagged TRB cDNA libraries were built via 5' RACE. No DNA is given; TCRdb re-called the 5' RACE reads and lists each CDR3 protein once. This table holds approximately 100,000 distinct CDR3 sequences. Material: naive CXCR3+ CD8+ T cells from blood. The subset is: CD45RO-CCR7+CD27+CD95- naive CD8+ T cells expressing CXCR3 (TNR3+). The TCR was taken from a human donor in good health. Some clones in this sample may be carry-over from other donors' samples.

CDR3 loop: CSASRGSTGELFF. The gene calls are TRBV20-1 and TRBJ2-2. Germline assignment: CDR1 DFQATT and CDR2 SNEGSKA (reference sequence). This CDR3 comprises 13 residues.